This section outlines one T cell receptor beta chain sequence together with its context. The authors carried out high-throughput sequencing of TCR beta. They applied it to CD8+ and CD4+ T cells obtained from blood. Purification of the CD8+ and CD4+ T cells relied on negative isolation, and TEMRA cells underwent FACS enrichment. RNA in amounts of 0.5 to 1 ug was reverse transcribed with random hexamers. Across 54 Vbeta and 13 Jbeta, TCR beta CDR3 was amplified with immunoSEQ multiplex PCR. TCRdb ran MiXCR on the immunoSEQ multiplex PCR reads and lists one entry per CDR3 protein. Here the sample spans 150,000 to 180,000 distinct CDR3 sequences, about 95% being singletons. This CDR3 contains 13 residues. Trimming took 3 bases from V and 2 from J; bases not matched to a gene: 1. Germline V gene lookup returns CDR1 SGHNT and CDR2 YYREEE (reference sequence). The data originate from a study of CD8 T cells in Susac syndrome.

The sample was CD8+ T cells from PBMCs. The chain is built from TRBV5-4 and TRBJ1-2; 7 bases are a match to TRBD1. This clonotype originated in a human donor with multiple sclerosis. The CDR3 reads CASSWGQNYGYTF. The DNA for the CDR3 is TGTGCCAGCAGCTGGGGACAGAACTATGGCTACACCTTC.